Sequencing of this T cell receptor (beta chain) was carried out in a study of T cell responses to AZD1222 COVID-19 vaccine. Regarding the study as a whole: The donors showed a predominance of white British ancestry and of females, with possible underestimation of clonal diversity. Researchers took repertoire samples only after the peak T cell response had come. Rises in breadth and depth of Spike-specific TCRs came after two AZD1222 doses.

Pooled samples include second doses given at about 4 or 12 weeks. Clones were read by immunoSEQ multiplex PCR, and TCRdb kept only the in-frame ones, dropping some. The repertoire consists of about 140,000 clones, with roughly 93% occurring once and the leading ten covering approximately 7%. Germline lookup yields CDR1 SNHLY and CDR2 FYNNEI. With 4 bases removed from V and 1 base from J, the gap between germline ends came to 10 bases. The CDR3 has 15 amino acids. Worth noting for this clone: Its antigen is undetermined.

The chain employs TRBV2 and TRBJ2-2, with D uncertain. The receptor was isolated from an adult who received the AZD1222 COVID-19 vaccine. Sequences were derived from peripheral blood, sampled 28 days after the second AZD1222 dose. The CDR3 spells CASSVSRLNTGELFF. CDR3 nucleotide sequence: TGTGCCAGCAGTGTTAGTAGACTGAACACCGGGGAGCTGTTTTTT. The whole variable domain, remainder taken from reference TRBV2 and TRBJ2-2, is EPEVTQTPSHQVTQMGQEVILRCVPISNHLYFYWYRQILGQKVEFLVSFYNNEISEKSEIFDDQFSVERPDGSNFTLKIRSTKLEDSAMYFCASSVSRLNTGELFFGEGSRLTVL.